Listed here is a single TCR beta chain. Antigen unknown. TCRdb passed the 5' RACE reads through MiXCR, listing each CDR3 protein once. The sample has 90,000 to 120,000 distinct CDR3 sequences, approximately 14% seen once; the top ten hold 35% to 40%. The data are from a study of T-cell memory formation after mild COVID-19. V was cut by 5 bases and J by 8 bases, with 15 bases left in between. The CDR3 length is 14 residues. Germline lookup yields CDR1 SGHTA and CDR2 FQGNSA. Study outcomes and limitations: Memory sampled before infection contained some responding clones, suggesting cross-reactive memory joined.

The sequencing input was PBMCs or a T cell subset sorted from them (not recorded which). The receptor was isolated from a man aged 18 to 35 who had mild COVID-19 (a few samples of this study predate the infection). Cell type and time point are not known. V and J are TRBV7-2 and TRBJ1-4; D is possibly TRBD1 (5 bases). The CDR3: CASSPPGDWEKLFF. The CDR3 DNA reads TGTGCCAGCAGCCCCCCCGGGGACTGGGAAAAACTGTTTTTT.